Below are 22 T cell receptor beta chains sequenced from a single sample in a study of yellow fever vaccine responses in identical twins. TCRdb called the RT-PCR reads again in MiXCR, with one record for every CDR3 protein. The sample consists of approximately 9,500 distinct CDR3 sequences, 83% of them appearing once. The sample was T cells from blood (PBMCs), unsorted or a sorted subset (not recorded which), taken before or after yellow fever vaccination (not recorded which). These receptors all stem from a woman aged 18-35 years who received the yellow fever vaccine.

This chain uses TRBV6-1 with TRBJ2-1; 13 positions agree with TRBD2. The germline V gene has CDR1 MNHNS and CDR2 SASEGT. The V segment lost 5 bases and the J segment 8 bases; nucleotides outside the gene matches: 6. CDR3 length equals 15 residues. CDR3 in DNA: TGTGCCAGCAGTAGGACTAGCGGGAGTCTGGATGAGCAGTTCTTC. This gives the protein CASSRTSGSLDEQFF.

In this sample, this clonotype turned up once. The chain combines TRBV18 with TRBJ2-4; tentative D call: TRBD1 (6 bases). The germline CDR1 and CDR2 sequences are KGHSH and LQKENI. V dropped 4 bases and J dropped 3 bases, with 19 bases sitting between them. This CDR3 is 17 amino acids long. The CDR3 is CASSHQQGSRDKNIQYF. CDR3 nucleotides: TGTGCCAGCTCACACCAGCAGGGGTCCAGGGACAAAAACATTCAGTACTTC.

The chain couples TRBV4-2 to TRBJ1-4, with D unclear. CDR3 length: 13 residues. With 1 base removed from V and 10 bases from J, the gap between germline ends came to 10 bases. CDR1 is LGHNA and CDR2 is YNFKEQ in the germline V gene. The CDR3 DNA sequence: TGTGCCAGCAGCCAAGTCCGCCAAGGAAAACTGTTTTTT. Translation gives CASSQVRQGKLFF.

In its sample, this clonotype was seen once. This chain connects TRBV9 to TRBJ2-3; the D is unclear. Trimming removed 0 bases from V and 5 bases from J, with 10 bases in between. The CDR3 has 14 amino acids. Looked up from germline, CDR1 is SGDLS and CDR2 is YYNGEE. DNA for the CDR3: TGTGCCAGCAGCGTAGAGGGCAACGAAGATACGCAGTATTTT. Translated, it gives CASSVEGNEDTQYF.

In its sample, this clonotype was seen a few times. CDR3 sequence (DNA): TGTGCCAGCAGCTTAGCCGCTCCCACTGAAGCTTTCTTT. Its protein is CASSLAAPTEAFF. The genes are TRBV7-8 and TRBJ1-1; D unclear. This CDR3 spans 13 amino acids. Trimming removed 0 bases from V and 4 bases from J, with 6 bases in between. The germline gives CDR1 SGHVS, CDR2 FQNEAQ.

The CDR3 spells CSAISGNSYNEQFF. In nucleotides, the CDR3 is TGCAGTGCTATTAGCGGGAACTCCTACAATGAGCAGTTCTTC. V usage is TRBV20-1 and J usage is TRBJ2-1; TRBD2 agrees at 8 bases. Germline V gene data show CDR1 as DFQATT and CDR2 as SNEGSKA (reference sequence). J was trimmed by 0 bases and V by 4 bases; bases with no gene match: 2. The CDR3 is 14 amino acids.

The chain employs TRBV20-1 and TRBJ2-7; weak D call: TRBD1 (5 bases). This CDR3 is built from 14 residues. Germline CDR1 DFQATT, CDR2 SNEGSKA (reference sequence). The V end was cut by 1 base, the J end by 5 bases, with 15 bases between. The CDR3 here is CSARAKGVGDEQYF. DNA of the CDR3: TGCAGTGCTAGAGCCAAAGGGGTCGGCGACGAGCAGTACTTC.

This CDR3 reads CASSLGRDLSYGYTF. The CDR3 coding sequence is TGTGCCAGCAGCTTGGGCCGAGATTTGAGCTATGGCTACACCTTC. This chain uses TRBV11-2 with TRBJ1-2; D gene unclear. The length of the CDR3 is 15 residues. Trimming pared 3 bases from V and 4 bases from J, leaving 15 bases between. Germline V gene data show CDR1 as SGHAT and CDR2 as FQNNGV.

This clonotype has more than one count but fewer than ten. The V gene is TRBV20-1, the J gene TRBJ2-1; D is ambiguous. CDR1 DFQATT and CDR2 SNEGSKA come from the germline V gene (reference sequence). V dropped 5 bases and J dropped 0 bases, with 8 bases sitting between them. This CDR3 contains 13 residues. This CDR3 reads CSALPRSYNEQFF. In nucleotides, the CDR3 is TGCAGTGCTCTACCTCGCTCCTACAATGAGCAGTTCTTC.

V is TRBV6-5 and J is TRBJ1-1, with D unresolved. Trimming cost V 0 bases and J 1 base, with 12 bases left between them. CDR3 length: 16 residues. Looked up from germline, CDR1 is MNHEY and CDR2 is SVGAGI. CDR3 DNA sequence: TGTGCCAGCAGTTACTCGCGGGGTGGTGGGAACACTGAAGCTTTCTTT. Its protein product is CASSYSRGGGNTEAFF.

This chain connects TRBV29-1 to TRBJ2-2; TRBD2 might be the D (5 bases). Deletions cut 5 bases from V and 0 bases from J, with 7 bases between. This CDR3 is built from 13 residues. From germline, CDR1 is SQVTM and CDR2 ANQGSEA. CDR3 protein: CSVQRPNTGELFF. The CDR3 nucleotides read TGCAGCGTTCAGCGGCCGAACACCGGGGAGCTGTTTTTT.

The rearrangement joins TRBV20-1 to TRBJ2-1, with 9 positions matching TRBD2. The CDR3 extends over 14 amino acids. Germline trimming cut 3 bases from V and 9 bases from J; bases unmatched to any gene: 9. CDR1 DFQATT and CDR2 SNEGSKA come from the germline V gene (reference sequence). Here the CDR3 reads CSARGFLAGVEQFF. The CDR3 nucleotides are TGCAGTGCTAGGGGCTTCTTAGCGGGAGTTGAGCAGTTCTTC.

The V gene is TRBV11-2, the J gene TRBJ1-5; maybe TRBD1 (5 bases). The CDR3 has 14 amino acids. Germline loops: CDR1 SGHAT, CDR2 FQNNGV. The germline V and J ends were trimmed by 1 base and 5 bases, with 9 bases remaining between them. CDR3 nucleotides: TGTGCCAGCAGCTTAGTGGGGACCTATCAGCCCCAGCATTTT. It yields the protein CASSLVGTYQPQHF.

The gene calls are TRBV20-1 and TRBJ2-1; no clear D. Germline CDR1 reads DFQATT; CDR2 reads SNEGSKA (reference sequence). V was cut by 6 bases and J by 1 base, with 10 bases left in between. This CDR3 has 13 amino acids. The CDR3 DNA sequence: TGCAGTGCCCCTTATCTTTCCTACAATGAGCAGTTCTTC. It codes for CSAPYLSYNEQFF.

The CDR3 is CASSFGTSGIGDTQYF. CDR3 nucleotide sequence: TGTGCCAGCAGCTTCGGGACTAGCGGGATAGGAGATACGCAGTATTTT. The chain carries TRBV7-6 and TRBJ2-3; 13 bases are shared with TRBD2. The CDR3 is 16 amino acids. In germline, CDR1 is SGHVS, CDR2 FNYEAQ. V trimming: 3 bases; J trimming: 5 bases; junction bases outside the gene matches: 5.

The chain links TRBV2 to TRBJ2-1, with D unclear. CDR1 SNHLY and CDR2 FYNNEI come from the germline V gene. The CDR3 is 16 amino acids. V was trimmed by 2 bases and J by 0 bases, leaving 11 bases between them. CDR3 sequence reads: CASSESRGSSYNEQFF. As DNA, the CDR3 is TGTGCCAGCAGTGAAAGTAGAGGTAGCTCCTACAATGAGCAGTTCTTC.

The CDR3 DNA follows: TGTGCCAGCAGCCCCACTAGCGGCTTCACAGATACGCAGTATTTT. Its protein product is CASSPTSGFTDTQYF. This chain uses TRBV7-3 with TRBJ2-3; TRBD2 agrees at 8 bases. V was clipped by 5 bases and J by 2 bases; unmatched bases: 6. This CDR3 contains 15 residues. CDR1 is SGHTA, CDR2 FQGTGA, per germline.

The V gene is TRBV2, the J gene TRBJ2-3; D call uncertain. V lost 4 bases to trimming and J lost 6 bases, with 11 bases between them. Germline V gene sequence: CDR1 SNHLY, CDR2 FYNNEI. The CDR3 sequence is 13 residues long. For the CDR3, the DNA is TGTGCCAGCAGTGCGGTGCTAGTTGATACGCAGTATTTT. Its translation is CASSAVLVDTQYF.

This clonotype showed up just a few times. The gene calls are TRBV12-3 or TRBV12-4 and TRBJ2-3; D is uncertain. The length of the CDR3 is 13 residues. V dropped 2 bases and J dropped 3 bases, with 6 bases sitting between them. CDR3 in amino acids: CASSLQGTDTQYF. CDR3 nucleotides: TGTGCCAGCAGTTTACAAGGAACAGATACGCAGTATTTT.

This chain joins TRBV7-3 and TRBJ2-1; D is undetermined. CDR1 and CDR2 from the germline V gene are SGHTA and FQGTGA. V lost 1 base, J lost 6 bases, and 10 bases lay in between. The CDR3 totals 14 residues. CDR3 sequence (DNA): TGTGCCAGCAGCTTAAACTCCCCTGGCAATGAGCAGTTCTTC. It encodes CASSLNSPGNEQFF.

The chain has TRBV12-3 or TRBV12-4 and TRBJ2-7; no clear D. The CDR3 loop spans 13 amino acids. Deletions cut 3 bases from V and 1 base from J, with 7 bases between. The CDR3: CASSFALSYEQYF. Written as DNA, the CDR3 is TGTGCCAGCAGTTTTGCGCTTTCCTACGAGCAGTACTTC.

This chain connects TRBV2 to TRBJ1-3; D not certain. Trimming stripped 2 bases from V and 0 bases from J, with 11 bases between. CDR1 is SNHLY, CDR2 FYNNEI, per germline. This CDR3 is built from 16 residues. The CDR3 DNA reads as TGTGCCAGCAGTGAACTCGGACGGAGCTCTGGAAACACCATATATTTT. Encoded protein: CASSELGRSSGNTIYF.